These 26 T cell receptor beta chains were all obtained from the same sample, sequenced in a study of neurological immune-mediated disorders. One entry per CDR3 protein, called by TCRdb with MiXCR from the 5' RACE reads. The data contain 60,000 to 75,000 distinct CDR3 sequences, 8.5% to 10% of them singletons. Described time point: longitudinal time-point 2. The sequenced material came from PBMCs. The receptors originated from a young man in good health.

The chain links TRBV12-3 or TRBV12-4 to TRBJ2-1, with D possibly being TRBD2 (6 bases). The length of the CDR3 is 14 residues. Trimming left V 8 bases short and J 2 bases short, with 13 bases between. The CDR3: CASSRREPYNEQFF. The CDR3 nucleotides read TGTGCCAGCTCAAGACGGGAGCCCTACAATGAGCAGTTCTTC.

This clonotype has ten or more counts. The V gene is TRBV20-1, the J gene TRBJ2-3, with 10 bases matching TRBD1. The germline V gene has CDR1 DFQATT and CDR2 SNEGSKA (reference sequence). With V trimmed by 8 bases and J by 3 bases, 5 bases remained unmatched. This CDR3 has 13 amino acids. In nucleotides, the CDR3 is TGCAGTCCGGGACAGGGGAAAACAGATACGCAGTATTTT. Residues: CSPGQGKTDTQYF.

This clonotype has ten or more counts. The J gene is TRBJ2-7, the V gene TRBV20-1; D is perhaps TRBD2 (6 bases). The CDR3 spans 15 residues. Trimming took 0 bases from V and 5 from J, leaving 17 bases between them. Germline CDR1 is DFQATT and CDR2 is SNEGSKA (reference sequence). The CDR3 nucleotides are TGCAGTGCTAGAGATCCGACGGGACTCCAAGACGAGCAGTACTTC. Its protein is CSARDPTGLQDEQYF.

This clonotype was seen ten or more times. This rearrangement joins TRBV7-3 to TRBJ2-5, with 7 bases identical to TRBD2. J was trimmed by 1 base and V by 2 bases; bases with no gene match: 4. Germline-derived CDR1 and CDR2 are SGHTA and FQGTGA. The CDR3 spans 15 residues. DNA for the CDR3: TGTGCCAGCAGCTTAGCGTCTAGCGGCCAAGAGACCCAGTACTTC. Protein product: CASSLASSGQETQYF.

The chain combines TRBV29-1 with TRBJ2-7; 10 bases are shared with TRBD1. After removal of 7 bases from V and 3 bases from J, the junction contained 9 bases not matched to a gene. The CDR3 extends over 14 amino acids. Germline V lookup: CDR1 SQVTM, CDR2 ANQGSEA. This CDR3 is CSAAPGTGDYEQYF. CDR3 DNA: TGCAGCGCGGCCCCCGGGACAGGGGACTACGAGCAGTACTTC.

This chain connects TRBV5-1 to TRBJ1-4, with TRBD1 identical over 9 bases. V shed 4 bases, J shed 0 bases, and the junction held 22 bases outside the gene matches. Germline CDR1 reads SGHRS; CDR2 reads YFSETQ. This CDR3 contains 22 residues. CDR3 sequence reads: CASSLTGWDRATRLATNEKLFF. CDR3 nucleotides: TGCGCCAGCAGCCTGACCGGGTGGGACAGGGCAACGAGACTGGCAACTAATGAAAAACTGTTTTTT.

This clonotype showed up many times. CDR3 nucleotides: TGCGCCAGCAGCCCTACTCTTGGACAGGGTGGGGGCACAGATACGCAGTATTTT. Translated, it gives CASSPTLGQGGGTDTQYF. This rearrangement joins TRBV5-1 to TRBJ2-3; 8 bases line up with TRBD1. Germline CDR1 and CDR2: SGHRS and YFSETQ. V was pared by 4 bases and J by 1 base, with 14 bases of the junction left unmatched. The CDR3 runs to 18 residues.

This clonotype came up many times. This sequence joins TRBV27 and TRBJ1-1; D is perhaps TRBD1 (6 bases). Trimming left V 4 bases short and J 1 base short, with 10 bases between. This CDR3 spans 14 amino acids. CDR1 MNHEY and CDR2 SMNVEV come from the germline V gene (reference sequence). CDR3 bases: TGTGCCAGCAGTTGGGGGGCCCCGAACACTGAAGCTTTCTTT. This codes for CASSWGAPNTEAFF.

As regards this clonotype: Just one base apart from a much larger clone, this may be a read error. The chain links TRBV7-9 to TRBJ2-7; TRBD1 aligns across 7 bases. This CDR3 has 18 residues. V trimming: 5 bases; J trimming: 2 bases; junction bases outside the gene matches: 18. CDR1 is SEHNR and CDR2 is FQNEAQ in the germline V gene (reference sequence). As DNA, the CDR3 is TGTGCCAGCAGCCCGGAGGTTTTGTGGGACAGAAGACCCTACGAGCAGTACTTC. Protein: CASSPEVLWDRRPYEQYF.

This clonotype has at least ten counts. CDR3 residues: CASSRRTSGSTDTQYF. Written as DNA, the CDR3 is TGTGCCAGCAGCCGCCGGACTAGCGGGAGCACAGATACGCAGTATTTT. The genes are TRBV7-9 and TRBJ2-3, with 11 bases aligning to TRBD2. Unmatched junction bases numbered 4, after V lost 5 bases and J lost 0 bases. Per the germline V gene, CDR1 is SEHNR and CDR2 is FQNEAQ (reference sequence). CDR3 length: 16 amino acids. Filled out from reference TRBV7-9 and TRBJ2-3, the complete variable domain reads DTGVSQNPRHKITKRGQNVTFRCDPISEHNRLYWYRQTLGQGPEFLTYFQNEAQLEKSRLLSDRFSAERPKGSFSTLEIQRTEQGDSAMYLCASSRRTSGSTDTQYFGPGTRLTVL.

This clonotype appeared many times. The V call is TRBV29-1, the J call TRBJ2-1; D not resolved. The CDR3 totals 14 residues. Germline CDR1 SQVTM, CDR2 ANQGSEA. Trimming shortened V by 3 bases and J by 0 bases, and 9 bases separated the two germline ends. The CDR3 here is CSVDRISSYNEQFF. The CDR3 bases are TGCAGCGTTGACAGGATAAGCTCCTACAATGAGCAGTTCTTC.

This clonotype occurred many times. The gene calls are TRBV5-1 and TRBJ2-3; TRBD2 matches 11 bases. V shed 1 base, J shed 4 bases, and the junction held 5 bases outside the gene matches. CDR1 and CDR2 from the germline V gene are SGHRS and YFSETQ. The CDR3 spans 16 residues. CDR3 residues: CASSLNLAGGADTQYF. The CDR3 DNA is TGCGCCAGCAGCTTGAATCTAGCGGGAGGCGCAGATACGCAGTATTTT. The full variable domain, its missing parts supplied by reference TRBV5-1 and TRBJ2-3, is KAGVTQTPRYLIKTRGQQVTLSCSPISGHRSVSWYQQTPGQGLQFLFEYFSETQRNKGNFPGRFSGRQFSNSRSEMNVSTLELGDSALYLCASSLNLAGGADTQYFGPGTRLTVL.

This clonotype has ten or more counts. The chain has TRBV7-9 and TRBJ1-2, with TRBD1 as a possible D gene (5 bases). With 3 bases removed from V and 5 bases from J, the gap between germline ends came to 13 bases. This CDR3 spans 14 amino acids. In germline, CDR1 is SEHNR, CDR2 FQNEAQ (reference sequence). Here the CDR3 DNA reads TGTGCCAGCAGCTTTTCGGGGGTAGATTATGGCTACACCTTC. Translating gives CASSFSGVDYGYTF.

This clonotype was seen repeatedly, ten times or more. The rearrangement uses TRBV7-9 and TRBJ2-7; a possible D gene is TRBD2 (6 bases). Trimming pared 6 bases from V and 5 bases from J, leaving 17 bases between. Per the germline V gene, CDR1 is SEHNR and CDR2 is FQNEAQ (reference sequence). The CDR3 runs 14 residues. Here the CDR3 reads CASSLIGGFNEQYF. In nucleotides, the CDR3 is TGTGCCAGCAGTCTTATCGGGGGTTTCAACGAGCAGTACTTC.

This clonotype was recorded many times. The chain has TRBV15 and TRBJ2-2, with a weak D call TRBD2 (5 bases). The CDR3 loop spans 14 amino acids. Germline V gives CDR1 LNHNV, CDR2 YYDKDF (reference sequence). Trimming stripped 3 bases from V and 7 bases from J, with 12 bases between. The CDR3 region is CATSRQSGVGELFF. The CDR3 coding sequence is TGTGCCACCAGCAGGCAGTCCGGGGTCGGGGAGCTGTTTTTT.

There are many counts of this clonotype. CDR3 in DNA: TGCAGTGCTAGCGAAGGGGGCTACGGCGGCTACACCTTC. Its translation: CSASEGGYGGYTF. J is TRBJ1-2 and V is TRBV20-1, with 7 bases matching TRBD1. Germline CDR1 reads DFQATT; CDR2 reads SNEGSKA (reference sequence). CDR3 length equals 13 residues. The V gene end was trimmed by 3 bases and the J gene end by 8 bases; junction bases not matched to a gene: 9.

This clonotype was detected ten times or more. The chain combines TRBV7-2 with TRBJ2-3; D remains unclear. Trimming took 3 bases from V and 2 from J, leaving 9 bases between them. Germline-derived CDR1 and CDR2 are SGHTA and FQGNSA. This CDR3 contains 14 residues. CDR3 loop: CASSFDGITDTQYF. The CDR3 DNA sequence: TGTGCCAGCAGCTTCGACGGCATCACAGATACGCAGTATTTT.

This clonotype was counted many times. CDR3 coding DNA: TGCGCCAGCAGCTTGGAGGTAGGGCAGTCCTACGAGCAGTACTTC. Translating it yields CASSLEVGQSYEQYF. V and J are TRBV5-1 and TRBJ2-7; D remains unclear. V shed 0 bases and J shed 1 base, with 11 bases lying between them. The germline V gene has CDR1 SGHRS and CDR2 YFSETQ. CDR3 size: 15 residues. Full variable domain (remainder filled in from reference TRBV5-1 and TRBJ2-7): KAGVTQTPRYLIKTRGQQVTLSCSPISGHRSVSWYQQTPGQGLQFLFEYFSETQRNKGNFPGRFSGRQFSNSRSEMNVSTLELGDSALYLCASSLEVGQSYEQYFGPGTRLTVT.

This clonotype was seen repeatedly, ten times or more. V gene TRBV14 combines with J gene TRBJ1-2, with D uncertain. In germline, CDR1 is SGHDN, CDR2 FVKESK. Trimming cost V 2 bases and J 6 bases, with 10 bases left between them. The CDR3 has 13 amino acids. The CDR3 region is CASSQREDDGYTF. CDR3 sequence (DNA): TGTGCCAGCAGCCAACGGGAGGATGATGGCTACACCTTC. The full variable domain, with the rest looked up from reference TRBV14 and TRBJ1-2, is EAGVTQFPSHSVIEKGQTVTLRCDPISGHDNLYWYRRVMGKEIKFLLHFVKESKQDESGMPNNRFLAERTGGTYSTLKVQPAELEDSGVYFCASSQREDDGYTFGSGTRLTVV.

This clonotype was seen many times. The J gene is TRBJ2-7, the V gene TRBV20-1, with D unresolved. The CDR3 has 14 residues. V was pared by 6 bases and J by 4 bases, with 19 bases between. CDR1 is DFQATT, CDR2 SNEGSKA, per germline (reference sequence). The CDR3 coding sequence is TGCAGTGCCAGGATGCCTAGGGCAACTTACGAGCAGTACTTC. Protein: CSARMPRATYEQYF.

As regards this clonotype: This may be a read error, as it is one base from a much larger clone. The rearrangement uses TRBV28 and TRBJ2-3; D may be TRBD1 or TRBD2 (5 bases each). From germline, CDR1 is MDHEN and CDR2 SYDVKM. This CDR3 is 13 amino acids long. The CDR3 protein is CVSTLMGADTQYF. CDR3 bases: TGTGTCAGCACCCTCATGGGGGCAGATACGCAGTATTTT.

This clonotype was recorded at least ten times. This chain links TRBV20-1 with TRBJ2-1; TRBD2 agrees at 14 bases. There are 16 residues in the CDR3. The V gene end was trimmed by 5 bases and the J gene end by 2 bases; junction bases not matched to a gene: 5. Germline CDR1 and CDR2: DFQATT and SNEGSKA (reference sequence). CDR3 sequence reads: CSAGGLAGDPYNEQFF. The CDR3 DNA reads TGCAGTGCTGGGGGACTAGCGGGGGACCCCTACAATGAGCAGTTCTTC.

This clonotype was observed at least ten times. This chain uses TRBV7-8 with TRBJ2-1; D gene unclear. V lost 0 bases and J lost 3, with 9 bases in between. This CDR3 is built from 15 residues. The germline CDR1 and CDR2 sequences are SGHVS and FQNEAQ. In DNA, the CDR3 is TGTGCCAGCAGCTTAGCCCCGATGGGCTACAATGAGCAGTTCTTC. This sequence encodes CASSLAPMGYNEQFF. The variable domain in full, with the rest retrieved from reference TRBV7-8 and TRBJ2-1, is GAGVSQSPRYKVAKRGQDVALRCDPISGHVSLFWYQQALGQGPEFLTYFQNEAQLDKSGLPSDRFFAERPEGSVSTLKIQRTQQEDSAVYLCASSLAPMGYNEQFFGPGTRLTVL.

V gene TRBV7-3 combines with J gene TRBJ2-3, with D tentatively TRBD1 (6 bases). Trimming left V 4 bases short and J 4 bases short, with 15 bases between. The CDR3 sequence is 15 residues long. The germline V gene encodes CDR1 SGHTA and CDR2 FQGTGA. This CDR3 is CASSSLGARSDTQYF. The CDR3 DNA reads TGTGCCAGCAGCTCCCTGGGGGCTAGGTCAGATACGCAGTATTTT.

Many counts were recorded for this clonotype. This chain joins TRBV5-1 and TRBJ1-1; possibly TRBD1 for D (6 bases). This CDR3 region has 16 residues. The ends were cut back, 4 bases at V and 1 base at J, with 17 bases in the middle. The germline V gene has CDR1 SGHRS and CDR2 YFSETQ. Written as DNA, the CDR3 is TGCGCCAGCAGCGTAAGGACAGTTCATGGGAACACTGAAGCTTTCTTT. It is translated as CASSVRTVHGNTEAFF.

At least ten counts were recorded for this clonotype. Written as DNA, the CDR3 is TGTGCCAGCAGCTTAGCGCCGTTAGGGGGATCCGAGCAGTACTTC. It translates to CASSLAPLGGSEQYF. The chain employs TRBV7-6 and TRBJ2-7; TRBD1 is a possible D gene (6 bases). Germline CDR1 reads SGHVS; CDR2 reads FNYEAQ. Between the trimmed V and J ends, which lost 0 bases and 6 bases, there was a span of 15 bases. The CDR3 is made up of 15 amino acids.